Ten or more counts support the clone carrying this TCR beta chain. Time point noted: before trial treatment. The record originates from a study of low-dose radiotherapy and immunotherapy resistance in tumors. The overall study: In Cohort 2, 1 Gy per fraction was delivered every two weeks, for a total of 13 Gy over 26 weeks.

Both TCRalpha and TCRbeta chains were reverse transcribed with V-gene-specific primers. TCR amplification ran 15 to 20 PCR cycles using constant-region and V-primer adapter primers. TCRdb processed the reads anew with MiXCR; each CDR3 protein has one entry. The table lists tens of thousands of distinct CDR3 sequences, 26% of them singletons. Per the germline V gene, CDR1 is DFQATT and CDR2 is SNEGSKA (reference sequence). The CDR3 contains 17 residues. Trimming left V 3 bases short and J 5 bases short, with 24 bases between. The starting material was PBMCs, obtained before treatment. This TCR came from a male donor with rectosigmoid adenocarcinoma. This rearrangement joins TRBV20-1 to TRBJ2-3; a possible D gene is TRBD2 (7 bases). This chain's CDR3 is CSAREWGGTSAVDTQYF. CDR3 DNA sequence: TGCAGTGCTAGGGAGTGGGGGGGGACAAGTGCGGTAGATACGCAGTATTTT.